These T cell receptor beta chains were read from a single sample in a study of human T cells and chemical hapten exposure. MiXCR, applied by TCRdb to the RACE reads, yields one record per CDR3 protein. The sample has 80,000 to 100,000 distinct CDR3 sequences; approximately 8% are singletons. This material consisted of whole blood, taken in connection with sensitization to the hapten diphenylcyclopropenone (DPC). Receptors were obtained from a woman younger than 45 with alopecia areata. Some clones in this sample may be carry-over from other donors' samples. Each CDR3 is given with its conserved first and last residue. A D gene is named only where the DNA matches it firmly. Clone size is stated in some rows and not others, as once, few, many or a class when expanded.

j_call: TRBJ1-1; clone_size: many; d_call: TRBD1; v_call: TRBV6-1; cdr3_aa: CASSTNGQGRAEAFF; cdr3_nt: TGTGCCAGCAGCACAAACGGACAGGGCCGGGCTGAAGCTTTCTTT
j_call: TRBJ2-3; clone_size: few; d_call: TRBD2; v_call: TRBV9; cdr3_aa: CASSVGVAGGADTQYF; cdr3_nt: TGTGCCAGCAGCGTAGGGGTAGCGGGGGGGGCAGATACGCAGTATTTT
j_call: TRBJ2-1; clone_size: many; d_call: TRBD2; v_call: TRBV20-1; cdr3_aa: CSATTWASSGGPYNEQFF; cdr3_nt: TGCAGTGCTACCACTTGGGCCTCTAGCGGGGGGCCCTACAATGAGCAGTTCTTC
j_call: TRBJ1-2; clone_size: few; d_call: TRBD1; v_call: TRBV7-2; cdr3_aa: CASSLVDRGAYGYTF; cdr3_nt: TGTGCCAGCAGCTTAGTCGACAGGGGGGCCTATGGCTACACCTTC
j_call: TRBJ1-1; clone_size: many; d_call: NA; v_call: TRBV3-1; cdr3_aa: CASSQEGPPEAFF; cdr3_nt: TGTGCCAGCAGCCAAGAGGGCCCCCCTGAAGCTTTCTTT
j_call: TRBJ2-7; clone_size: many; d_call: NA; v_call: TRBV12-3/TRBV12-4; cdr3_aa: CASSPGDGGYEQYF; cdr3_nt: TGTGCCAGCAGTCCGGGTGACGGCGGGTACGAGCAGTACTTC
j_call: TRBJ2-1; clone_size: few; d_call: NA; v_call: TRBV30; cdr3_aa: CAWSPGSVSSYNEQFF; cdr3_nt: TGTGCCTGGTCCCCGGGGAGCGTAAGCTCCTACAATGAGCAGTTCTTC
j_call: TRBJ2-7; clone_size: few; d_call: NA; v_call: TRBV12-3/TRBV12-4; cdr3_aa: CASSTRDRELYF; cdr3_nt: TGTGCCAGCAGTACACGGGACCGCGAACTGTACTTC
j_call: TRBJ2-3; clone_size: many; d_call: NA; v_call: TRBV20-1; cdr3_aa: CSAGGLPRTDTQYF; cdr3_nt: TGCAGTGCTGGAGGTCTTCCACGCACAGATACGCAGTATTTT
j_call: TRBJ1-1; clone_size: NA; d_call: TRBD1; v_call: TRBV7-9; cdr3_aa: CASSLRGQSTEAFF; cdr3_nt: TGTGCCAGCAGCTTAAGGGGGCAGAGCACTGAAGCTTTCTTT
j_call: TRBJ2-4; clone_size: many; d_call: TRBD1; v_call: TRBV15; cdr3_aa: CATSTRQGGNIQYF; cdr3_nt: TGTGCCACCAGCACTCGACAGGGGGGGAACATTCAGTACTTC
j_call: TRBJ2-1; clone_size: NA; d_call: NA; v_call: TRBV20-1; cdr3_aa: CSARVRSDSSYNEQFF; cdr3_nt: TGCAGTGCTAGAGTGAGATCCGACAGCTCCTACAATGAGCAGTTCTTC
j_call: TRBJ1-2; clone_size: few; d_call: NA; v_call: TRBV27; cdr3_aa: CASSPLPRINYGYTF; cdr3_nt: TGTGCCAGCAGTCCTTTACCCAGGATTAACTATGGCTACACCTTC
j_call: TRBJ1-1; clone_size: many; d_call: NA; v_call: TRBV5-5; cdr3_aa: CASSWGQVNTEAFF; cdr3_nt: TGTGCCAGCAGCTGGGGACAAGTGAACACTGAAGCTTTCTTT
j_call: TRBJ2-3; clone_size: many; d_call: NA; v_call: TRBV20-1; cdr3_aa: CSARRVEGGTDTQYF; cdr3_nt: TGCAGTGCTAGGAGGGTGGAGGGAGGCACAGATACGCAGTATTTT
j_call: TRBJ1-2; clone_size: NA; d_call: NA; v_call: TRBV12-3/TRBV12-4; cdr3_aa: CASSLRAVQNYGYTF; cdr3_nt: TGTGCCAGCAGTTTGCGAGCGGTTCAAAACTATGGCTACACCTTC
j_call: TRBJ1-4; clone_size: many; d_call: TRBD1; v_call: TRBV2; cdr3_aa: CASSAWTGGDNEKLFF; cdr3_nt: TGTGCCAGCAGTGCATGGACAGGGGGGGACAATGAAAAACTGTTTTTT
j_call: TRBJ2-7; clone_size: NA; d_call: NA; v_call: TRBV7-9; cdr3_aa: CASSLACAEVYEQYF; cdr3_nt: TGTGCCAGCAGCTTAGCGTGTGCAGAGGTCTACGAGCAGTACTTC
j_call: TRBJ1-2; clone_size: NA; d_call: NA; v_call: TRBV20-1; cdr3_aa: CSAREARELWSYTF; cdr3_nt: TGCAGTGCTAGAGAAGCCCGAGAACTATGGAGCTACACCTTC
j_call: TRBJ2-1; clone_size: many; d_call: NA; v_call: TRBV10-3; cdr3_aa: CAISESQVNEQFF; cdr3_nt: TGTGCCATCAGTGAGTCGCAGGTGAATGAGCAGTTCTTC
j_call: TRBJ2-7; clone_size: many; d_call: TRBD2; v_call: TRBV5-1; cdr3_aa: CASSLSTGTSGGHYEQYF; cdr3_nt: TGCGCCAGCAGCTTGTCAACCGGGACTAGCGGGGGGCACTACGAGCAGTACTTC
j_call: TRBJ1-2; clone_size: few; d_call: NA; v_call: TRBV7-9; cdr3_aa: CATAGYTF; cdr3_nt: TGTGCCACCGCAGGCTACACCTTC
j_call: TRBJ2-3; clone_size: many; d_call: TRBD1; v_call: TRBV29-1; cdr3_aa: CSVEKVGRGHSTDTQYF; cdr3_nt: TGCAGCGTTGAAAAAGTTGGTAGGGGGCATTCGACAGATACGCAGTATTTT
j_call: TRBJ2-1; clone_size: many; d_call: NA; v_call: TRBV5-1; cdr3_aa: CASSFSSSSYNEQFF; cdr3_nt: TGCGCCAGCAGCTTTTCGAGCAGCAGCTACAATGAGCAGTTCTTC
j_call: TRBJ1-6; clone_size: many; d_call: NA; v_call: TRBV7-8; cdr3_aa: CASSCGPVRPLHF; cdr3_nt: TGTGCCAGCAGCTGTGGACCGGTTCGTCCCCTCCACTTT
j_call: TRBJ1-5; clone_size: many; d_call: NA; v_call: TRBV20-1; cdr3_aa: CSANLQGTGPQPQHF; cdr3_nt: TGCAGTGCTAATCTACAGGGCACAGGTCCCCAGCCCCAGCATTTT
j_call: TRBJ2-7; clone_size: many; d_call: NA; v_call: TRBV5-1; cdr3_aa: CASGGATPRDEQYF; cdr3_nt: TGCGCCAGCGGCGGAGCCACACCACGGGACGAGCAGTACTTC
j_call: TRBJ2-1; clone_size: many; d_call: TRBD1; v_call: TRBV7-7; cdr3_aa: CASSLGQGGYNEQFF; cdr3_nt: TGTGCTAGCAGCCTGGGACAGGGCGGGTACAATGAGCAGTTCTTC
j_call: TRBJ1-1; clone_size: many; d_call: NA; v_call: TRBV29-1; cdr3_aa: CSVAPPGVDAEAFF; cdr3_nt: TGCAGCGTTGCCCCTCCGGGGGTTGATGCTGAAGCTTTCTTT
j_call: TRBJ2-1; clone_size: many; d_call: NA; v_call: TRBV10-3; cdr3_aa: CAISESRGTYNEQFF; cdr3_nt: TGTGCCATCAGTGAGAGTAGGGGAACCTACAATGAGCAGTTCTTC
j_call: TRBJ2-1; clone_size: many; d_call: NA; v_call: TRBV12-3/TRBV12-4; cdr3_aa: CASSSRDLYNEQFF; cdr3_nt: TGTGCCAGCAGTTCCCGGGACCTTTACAATGAGCAGTTCTTC
j_call: TRBJ1-2; clone_size: few; d_call: NA; v_call: TRBV12-3/TRBV12-4; cdr3_aa: CASSLARTYGYTF; cdr3_nt: TGTGCCAGCAGTTTAGCCAGGACCTATGGCTACACCTTC
j_call: TRBJ1-1; clone_size: few; d_call: NA; v_call: TRBV21-1; cdr3_aa: CASILSGGNTEAFF; cdr3_nt: TGTGCCAGCATCCTCTCAGGAGGGAACACTGAAGCTTTCTTT
j_call: TRBJ2-5; clone_size: many; d_call: TRBD1; v_call: TRBV5-1; cdr3_aa: CASSPGTAQETQYF; cdr3_nt: TGCGCCAGCAGCCCAGGGACAGCGCAAGAGACCCAGTACTTC
j_call: TRBJ2-3; clone_size: many; d_call: NA; v_call: TRBV2; cdr3_aa: CASSELTDADTQYF; cdr3_nt: TGTGCCAGCAGTGAACTAACAGACGCGGATACGCAGTATTTT
j_call: TRBJ1-5; clone_size: NA; d_call: TRBD1; v_call: TRBV19; cdr3_aa: CATGQVDLYQPQHF; cdr3_nt: TGTGCCACGGGACAGGTGGACCTATATCAGCCCCAGCATTTT
j_call: TRBJ2-5; clone_size: few; d_call: TRBD2; v_call: TRBV20-1; cdr3_aa: CSARGYGGASGGAYQETQYF; cdr3_nt: TGCAGTGCTAGAGGTTATGGGGGAGCTAGCGGGGGGGCGTACCAAGAGACCCAGTACTTC
j_call: TRBJ1-4; clone_size: many; d_call: TRBD1; v_call: TRBV12-3/TRBV12-4; cdr3_aa: CASSRGQGREKLFF; cdr3_nt: TGTGCCAGCAGTCGCGGACAGGGTAGAGAAAAACTGTTTTTT
j_call: TRBJ1-2; clone_size: few; d_call: NA; v_call: TRBV27; cdr3_aa: CASRPDSDYGYTF; cdr3_nt: TGTGCCAGCAGGCCAGACAGCGACTATGGCTACACCTTC
j_call: TRBJ1-2; clone_size: many; d_call: NA; v_call: TRBV27; cdr3_aa: CASSSYPGYYGYTF; cdr3_nt: TGTGCCAGCAGTTCCTATCCAGGGTACTATGGCTACACCTTC
j_call: TRBJ2-3; clone_size: NA; d_call: TRBD2; v_call: TRBV29-1; cdr3_aa: CSVVPFPTSGGIDTQYF; cdr3_nt: TGCAGCGTTGTACCTTTTCCGACTAGCGGGGGAATAGATACGCAGTATTTT
j_call: TRBJ2-1; clone_size: few; d_call: NA; v_call: TRBV11-2; cdr3_aa: CASSSYRGGTYNEQFF; cdr3_nt: TGTGCCAGCAGCTCGTACAGGGGAGGGACCTACAATGAGCAGTTCTTC
j_call: TRBJ2-5; clone_size: NA; d_call: NA; v_call: TRBV3-1; cdr3_aa: CASSQAEGETQYF; cdr3_nt: TGTGCCAGCAGCCAAGCAGAAGGAGAGACCCAGTACTTC
j_call: TRBJ2-7; clone_size: many; d_call: TRBD2; v_call: TRBV7-2; cdr3_aa: CASSPERGYSYEQYF; cdr3_nt: TGTGCCAGCAGCCCGGAGCGGGGGTACTCCTACGAGCAGTACTTC
j_call: TRBJ1-5; clone_size: many; d_call: NA; v_call: TRBV2; cdr3_aa: CASSEYGYNQPQHF; cdr3_nt: TGTGCCAGCAGTGAATACGGATACAATCAGCCCCAGCATTTT
j_call: TRBJ2-5; clone_size: many; d_call: NA; v_call: TRBV7-8; cdr3_aa: CASSLAGTHSETQYF; cdr3_nt: TGTGCCAGCAGCTTGGCAGGAACCCACAGCGAGACCCAGTACTTC
j_call: TRBJ2-1; clone_size: many; d_call: NA; v_call: TRBV12-3/TRBV12-4; cdr3_aa: CASRLQGTNEQFF; cdr3_nt: TGTGCCAGCAGACTACAGGGTACCAATGAGCAGTTCTTC
j_call: TRBJ2-7; clone_size: many; d_call: NA; v_call: TRBV5-1; cdr3_aa: CASSWGEGVFEQYF; cdr3_nt: TGCGCCAGCAGCTGGGGGGAAGGGGTATTCGAGCAGTACTTC
j_call: TRBJ2-3; clone_size: NA; d_call: NA; v_call: TRBV27; cdr3_aa: CASGFQGTDTQYF; cdr3_nt: TGTGCCAGCGGGTTTCAGGGCACAGATACGCAGTATTTT
j_call: TRBJ2-3; clone_size: NA; d_call: TRBD2; v_call: TRBV30; cdr3_aa: CAWSVVGGGTDTQYF; cdr3_nt: TGTGCCTGGAGTGTCGTTGGGGGGGGGACAGATACGCAGTATTTT
j_call: TRBJ1-1; clone_size: many; d_call: TRBD1; v_call: TRBV20-1; cdr3_aa: CSARTQGRGPSEAFF; cdr3_nt: TGCAGTGCTAGAACTCAGGGCAGGGGGCCCTCTGAAGCTTTCTTT
j_call: TRBJ1-2; clone_size: NA; d_call: NA; v_call: TRBV29-1; cdr3_aa: CSVPDSSYGYTF; cdr3_nt: TGCAGCGTTCCGGACAGTAGCTATGGCTACACCTTC
j_call: TRBJ1-1; clone_size: few; d_call: TRBD1; v_call: TRBV7-9; cdr3_aa: CASSLHRGDTEAFF; cdr3_nt: TGTGCCAGCAGCTTACACAGGGGGGACACTGAAGCTTTCTTT
j_call: TRBJ2-2; clone_size: many; d_call: NA; v_call: TRBV5-4; cdr3_aa: CASIDRLTGELFF; cdr3_nt: TGTGCCAGCATAGACAGGCTTACCGGGGAGCTGTTTTTT
j_call: TRBJ1-4; clone_size: NA; d_call: NA; v_call: TRBV20-1; cdr3_aa: CSARSLIGELFF; cdr3_nt: TGCAGTGCTAGAAGTCTCATTGGGGAACTGTTTTTT
j_call: TRBJ2-1; clone_size: many; d_call: TRBD1; v_call: TRBV7-9; cdr3_aa: CASSLTGDEQFF; cdr3_nt: TGTGCCAGCAGCTTGACAGGGGATGAGCAGTTCTTC
j_call: TRBJ2-7; clone_size: many; d_call: TRBD1; v_call: TRBV27; cdr3_aa: CASSLGTGGAEQYF; cdr3_nt: TGTGCCAGCAGTTTAGGGACAGGGGGCGCCGAGCAGTACTTC
j_call: TRBJ1-1; clone_size: NA; d_call: NA; v_call: TRBV11-2; cdr3_aa: CASSLAGTEAFF; cdr3_nt: TGTGCCAGCAGCTTAGCAGGGACTGAAGCTTTCTTT
j_call: TRBJ2-5; clone_size: many; d_call: NA; v_call: TRBV3-1; cdr3_aa: CASSHGSKADF; cdr3_nt: TGTGCCAGCAGCCACGGATCAAAAGCGGACTTC